This TCR beta chain was obtained from a study of cytomegalovirus exposure and HLA in healthy donors. The PCR contained 60 Vbeta and 13 Jbeta primers. The method was immunoSEQ multiplex PCR; TCRdb's version includes in-frame clones alone and lacks a portion of them. The sample records some 190,000 clones, 85% being singletons. The CDR3 loop spans 15 amino acids. Germline V gene sequence: CDR1 SGHRS, CDR2 YFSETQ. The J segment lost 6 bases and the V segment lost 0 bases, leaving 3 bases of the junction unmatched. This clonotype was obtained from a boy aged 2-15 years in good health and CMV-seronegative. The sequenced sample consisted of PBMCs. The chain employs TRBV5-1 and TRBJ2-7; 13 bases are a match to TRBD2. The CDR3 DNA is TGCGCCAGCAGCTTGGGGGGACTAGCGGGAACCGAGCAGTACTTC. Protein sequence: CASSLGGLAGTEQYF.